This TCR beta chain is from a study of cytomegalovirus exposure and HLA in healthy donors. General study findings and limits: Specificity of a few CMV-associated chains for CMV antigens was verified in vitro. The study designated 150 or so TCR beta chains cytomegalovirus-associated. A later analysis showed TCR association rates differing by HLA locus, peaking at DRB1 and lowest at HLA-C. With later analysis, a missense DCLRE1C variant became linked to TCR beta V- and J-gene trimming.

CDR1 is SEHNR, CDR2 FQNEAQ, per germline (reference sequence). This CDR3 region has 18 residues. Note on this clone: What it binds is not known. A read error may account for a junction end that differs from germline.

The primer mix had 60 Vbeta and 13 Jbeta primers. Measured with immunoSEQ multiplex PCR; TCRdb has only the in-frame clones, and not every one. The sample lists roughly 98,000 clones, about 80% occurring once. The V and J genes are TRBV7-9 and TRBJ2-2; 9 nucleotides agree with TRBD2. The receptor's source is a man aged 40-49 years in good health and CMV-seronegative. Sequencing was performed on PBMCs. The CDR3, as DNA: TGTTCCAGCAGCTTATTTTTAGTAGCGGGGGTTGCCACCGGGGAGCTGTTTTTT. This encodes CSSSLFLVAGVATGELFF.